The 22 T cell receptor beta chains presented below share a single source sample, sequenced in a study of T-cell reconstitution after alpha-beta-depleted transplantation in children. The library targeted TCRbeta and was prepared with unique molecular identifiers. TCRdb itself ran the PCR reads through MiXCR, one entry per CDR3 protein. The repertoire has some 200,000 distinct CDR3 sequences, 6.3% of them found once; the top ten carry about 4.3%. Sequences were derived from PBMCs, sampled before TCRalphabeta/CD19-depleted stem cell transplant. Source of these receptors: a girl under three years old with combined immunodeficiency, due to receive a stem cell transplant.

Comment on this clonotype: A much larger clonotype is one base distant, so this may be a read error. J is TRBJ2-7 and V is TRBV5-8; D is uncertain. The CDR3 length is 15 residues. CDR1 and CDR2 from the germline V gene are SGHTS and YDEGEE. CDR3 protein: CASGLNGVSSYEQYF. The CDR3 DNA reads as TGTGCCAGCGGCTTGAATGGGGTATCCAGCTACGAGCAGTACTTC.

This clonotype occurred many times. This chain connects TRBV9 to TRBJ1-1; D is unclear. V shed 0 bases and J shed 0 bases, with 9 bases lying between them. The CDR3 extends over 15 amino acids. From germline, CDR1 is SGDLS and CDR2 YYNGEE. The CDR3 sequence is CASSVAQSMNTEAFF. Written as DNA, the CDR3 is TGTGCCAGCAGCGTAGCTCAATCAATGAACACTGAAGCTTTCTTT.

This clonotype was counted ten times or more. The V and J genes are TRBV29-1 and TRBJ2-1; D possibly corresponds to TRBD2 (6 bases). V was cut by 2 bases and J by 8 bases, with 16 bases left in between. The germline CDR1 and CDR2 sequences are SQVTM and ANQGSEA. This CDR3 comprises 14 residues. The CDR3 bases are TGCAGCGTTGAATCGGGAGAGGGGAATGATGAGCAGTTCTTC. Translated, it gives CSVESGEGNDEQFF.

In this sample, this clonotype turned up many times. CDR3 loop: CASSLVSGRDTQYF. CDR3 coding DNA: TGCGCCAGCAGCTTGGTGTCCGGGCGAGATACGCAGTATTTT. J is TRBJ2-3 and V is TRBV5-1, with D uncertain. Germline-derived CDR1 and CDR2 are SGHRS and YFSETQ. Trimming took off 0 bases at V and 5 bases at J, with 10 bases between the two ends. This CDR3 is 14 amino acids long. Filled out from reference TRBV5-1 and TRBJ2-3, the complete variable domain reads KAGVTQTPRYLIKTRGQQVTLSCSPISGHRSVSWYQQTPGQGLQFLFEYFSETQRNKGNFPGRFSGRQFSNSRSEMNVSTLELGDSALYLCASSLVSGRDTQYFGPGTRLTVL.

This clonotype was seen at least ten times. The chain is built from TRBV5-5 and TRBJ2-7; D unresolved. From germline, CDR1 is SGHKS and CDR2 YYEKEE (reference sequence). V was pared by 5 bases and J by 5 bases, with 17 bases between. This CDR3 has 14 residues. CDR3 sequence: CASRLSFQSNEQYF. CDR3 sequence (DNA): TGTGCCAGCAGACTTAGTTTCCAGTCGAACGAGCAGTACTTC.

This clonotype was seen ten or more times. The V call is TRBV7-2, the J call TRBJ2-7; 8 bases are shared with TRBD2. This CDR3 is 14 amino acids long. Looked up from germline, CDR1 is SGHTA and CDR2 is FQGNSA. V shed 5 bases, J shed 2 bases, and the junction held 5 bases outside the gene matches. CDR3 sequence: CASSRGLGAYEQYF. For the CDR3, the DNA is TGTGCCAGCAGCCGGGGACTAGGAGCCTACGAGCAGTACTTC.

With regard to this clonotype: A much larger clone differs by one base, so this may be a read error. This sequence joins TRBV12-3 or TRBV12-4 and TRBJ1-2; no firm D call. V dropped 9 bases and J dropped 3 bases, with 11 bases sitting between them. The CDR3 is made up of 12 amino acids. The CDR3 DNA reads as TGTGCCAGAACCTCATCCTACTATGGCTACACCTTC. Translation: CARTSSYYGYTF.

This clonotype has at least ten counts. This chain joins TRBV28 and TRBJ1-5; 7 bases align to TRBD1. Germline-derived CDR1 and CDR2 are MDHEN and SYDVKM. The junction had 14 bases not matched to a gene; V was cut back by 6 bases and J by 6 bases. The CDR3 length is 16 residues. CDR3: CASRIRGTGNSQPQHF. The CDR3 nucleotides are TGTGCCAGCAGAATCAGGGGGACGGGGAATAGTCAGCCCCAGCATTTT.

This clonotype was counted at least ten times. Written as DNA, the CDR3 is TGTGCCAGCAGCTCCGCTGGCACCTCTTCGGCAGATACGCAGTATTTT. Residues: CASSSAGTSSADTQYF. The chain employs TRBV11-1 and TRBJ2-3; D remains ambiguous. Germline-derived CDR1 and CDR2 are SGHAT and FQDESV (reference sequence). V was shortened by 4 bases and J by 4 bases, with 18 bases between the two germline ends. This CDR3 is 16 amino acids long.

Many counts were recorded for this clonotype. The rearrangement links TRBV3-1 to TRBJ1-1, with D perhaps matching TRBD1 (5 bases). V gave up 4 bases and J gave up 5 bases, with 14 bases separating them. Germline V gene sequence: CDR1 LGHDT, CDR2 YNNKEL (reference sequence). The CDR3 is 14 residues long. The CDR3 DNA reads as TGTGCCAGCAGCCTCCTAGGGGCGGGTACTGAAGCTTTCTTT. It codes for CASSLLGAGTEAFF.

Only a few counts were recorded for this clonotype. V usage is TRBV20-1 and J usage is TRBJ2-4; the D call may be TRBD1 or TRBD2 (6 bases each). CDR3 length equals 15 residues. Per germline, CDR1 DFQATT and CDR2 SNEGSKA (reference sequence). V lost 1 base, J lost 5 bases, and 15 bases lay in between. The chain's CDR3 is CSARGGAGWENIQYF. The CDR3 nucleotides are TGCAGTGCTAGAGGGGGGGCGGGGTGGGAAAACATTCAGTACTTC.

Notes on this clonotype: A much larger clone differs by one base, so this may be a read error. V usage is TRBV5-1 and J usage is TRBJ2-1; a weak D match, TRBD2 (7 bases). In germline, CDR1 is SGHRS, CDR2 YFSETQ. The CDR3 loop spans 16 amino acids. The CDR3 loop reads CASSPSGGAEGNDQFF. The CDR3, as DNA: TGCGCCAGCAGCCCGAGTGGGGGGGCCGAAGGCAATGATCAGTTCTTC.

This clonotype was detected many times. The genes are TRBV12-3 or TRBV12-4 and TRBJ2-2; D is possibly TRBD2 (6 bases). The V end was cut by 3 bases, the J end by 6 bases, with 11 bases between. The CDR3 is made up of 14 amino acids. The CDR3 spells CASSFSSVPGELFF. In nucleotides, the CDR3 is TGTGCCAGCAGTTTTTCTAGCGTTCCCGGGGAGCTGTTTTTT.

CDR3 region: CASSADLGVGEQFF. CDR3 nucleotide sequence: TGTGCCAGCAGCGCTGACTTAGGGGTTGGTGAGCAGTTCTTC. The chain recombines TRBV9 with TRBJ2-1; tentatively, D is TRBD1 (5 bases). V lost 3 bases and J lost 9, with 16 bases in between. Germline V gene sequence: CDR1 SGDLS, CDR2 YYNGEE. The CDR3 length is 14 residues.

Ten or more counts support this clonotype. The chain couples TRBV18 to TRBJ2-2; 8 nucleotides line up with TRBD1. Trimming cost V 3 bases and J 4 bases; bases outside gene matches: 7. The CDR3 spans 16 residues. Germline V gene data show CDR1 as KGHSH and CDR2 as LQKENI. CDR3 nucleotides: TGTGCCAGCTCACCGGGGCAGGGGGCGTTCACCGGGGAGCTGTTTTTT. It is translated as CASSPGQGAFTGELFF.

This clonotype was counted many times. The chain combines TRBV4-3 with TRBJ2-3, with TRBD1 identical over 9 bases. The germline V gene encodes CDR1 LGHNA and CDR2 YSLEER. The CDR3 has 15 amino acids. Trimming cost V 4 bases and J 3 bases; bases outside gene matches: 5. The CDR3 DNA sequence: TGCGCCAGCAGCCTGACGGACAGGGGTACAGATACGCAGTATTTT. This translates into CASSLTDRGTDTQYF.

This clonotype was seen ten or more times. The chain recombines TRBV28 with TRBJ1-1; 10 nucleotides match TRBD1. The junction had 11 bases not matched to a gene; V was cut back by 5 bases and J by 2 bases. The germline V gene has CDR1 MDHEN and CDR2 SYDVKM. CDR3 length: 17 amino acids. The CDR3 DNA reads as TGTGCCAGCAGTCTTTATTGGGACAGGGGTAAAAACACTGAAGCTTTCTTT. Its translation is CASSLYWDRGKNTEAFF.

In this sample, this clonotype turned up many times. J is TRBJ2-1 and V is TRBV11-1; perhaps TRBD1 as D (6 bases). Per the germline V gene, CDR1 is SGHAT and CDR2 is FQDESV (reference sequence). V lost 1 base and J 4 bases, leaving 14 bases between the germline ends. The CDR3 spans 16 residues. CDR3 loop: CASSLGLGASYNEQFF. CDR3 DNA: TGTGCCAGCAGCTTAGGGCTGGGGGCATCATACAATGAGCAGTTCTTC.

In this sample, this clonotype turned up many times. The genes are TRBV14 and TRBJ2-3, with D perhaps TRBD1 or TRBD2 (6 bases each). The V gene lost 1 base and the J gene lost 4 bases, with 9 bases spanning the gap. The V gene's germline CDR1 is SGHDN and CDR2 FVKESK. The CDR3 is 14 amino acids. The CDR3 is CASSQVGGPDTQYF. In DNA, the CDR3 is TGTGCCAGCAGCCAAGTCGGGGGCCCAGATACGCAGTATTTT. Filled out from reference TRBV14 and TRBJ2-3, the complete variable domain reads EAGVTQFPSHSVIEKGQTVTLRCDPISGHDNLYWYRRVMGKEIKFLLHFVKESKQDESGMPNNRFLAERTGGTYSTLKVQPAELEDSGVYFCASSQVGGPDTQYFGPGTRLTVL.

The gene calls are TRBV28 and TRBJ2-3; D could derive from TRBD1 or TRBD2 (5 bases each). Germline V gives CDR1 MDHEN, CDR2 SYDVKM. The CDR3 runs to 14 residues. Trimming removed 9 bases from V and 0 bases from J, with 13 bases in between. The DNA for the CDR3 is TGTGCCAGTAATAGGGACCGAAGCACAGATACGCAGTATTTT. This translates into CASNRDRSTDTQYF.

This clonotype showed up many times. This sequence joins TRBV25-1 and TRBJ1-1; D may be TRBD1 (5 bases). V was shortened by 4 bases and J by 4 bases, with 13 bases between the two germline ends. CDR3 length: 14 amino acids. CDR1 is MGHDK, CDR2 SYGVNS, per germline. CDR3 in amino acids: CASSGHRGGTEAFF. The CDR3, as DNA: TGTGCCAGCAGTGGGCACCGGGGGGGCACTGAAGCTTTCTTT.

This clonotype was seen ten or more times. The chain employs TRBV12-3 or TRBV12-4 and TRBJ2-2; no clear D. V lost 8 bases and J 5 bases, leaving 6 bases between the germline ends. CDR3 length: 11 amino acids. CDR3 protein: CASAETGELFF. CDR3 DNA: TGTGCCAGCGCAGAGACCGGGGAGCTGTTTTTT.